This TCR beta chain was documented in a study of cytomegalovirus exposure and HLA in healthy donors. Findings and caveats of the study: Common viral pathogens seemed, in a later analysis, to connect with several of the most significant clusters. Cytomegalovirus association was assigned to under 200 TCR beta chains. High specificity and sensitivity for cytomegalovirus status were reported for the classifier. Information on immune exposure was restricted to one variable (CMV serostatus).

V lost 6 bases and J 0 bases, leaving 17 bases between the germline ends. Looked up from germline, CDR1 is KGHSH and CDR2 is LQKENI. The CDR3 consists of 16 residues. Comments on this clone: The antigen is not known.

Both 60 Vbeta primers and 13 Jbeta primers went into the PCR. The method was immunoSEQ multiplex PCR; TCRdb's version includes in-frame clones alone and lacks a portion of them. In the table there are under 90,000 clones, around 78% of which are singletons. The rearrangement uses TRBV18 and TRBJ1-1; tentative D call: TRBD1 (5 bases). The sequenced material came from PBMCs. The sequence was collected from a man aged 35-49 years in good health and CMV-seronegative. The CDR3 DNA reads as TGTGCCAGCTCGACCAACAGGCCTAACATGAACACTGAAGCTTTCTTT. Protein sequence: CASSTNRPNMNTEAFF.